This TCR beta chain was captured by sequencing in a study of response to subunit inactivated influenza vaccine. TCRdb re-called the RT-PCR reads through MiXCR, storing one row per CDR3 protein. The table includes about half a million distinct CDR3 sequences, about 25% detected once. The CDR3 is made up of 12 amino acids. Germline loops: CDR1 SQVTM, CDR2 ANQGSEA. V was shortened by 6 bases and J by 5 bases, with 13 bases between the two germline ends. This clonotype was seen repeatedly, ten times or more. Specimen: CD4+ T cells sorted from PBMCs, collected 5 days after vaccination. V gene TRBV29-1 combines with J gene TRBJ2-5; D may be TRBD1 (5 bases). This TCR was recovered from a man between 50 and 59 years old who received an inactivated influenza vaccine. In DNA form, the CDR3 reads TGCAGCGTAAAGACAGATTCGGAGACCCAGTACTTC. Its translation: CSVKTDSETQYF.